The source of this T cell receptor beta chain is a study of siplizumab effects on memory and regulatory T cells. The study's findings and limits: Naive T cells were seemingly more diverse than memory cells, and major contributions to the alloresponse seemed to be made by them. Siplizumab significantly brought down the alloreactive sequences that trace back to unstimulated CD4+ memory cells.

Assays captured 75,000 to 100,000 TCR templates per sample. The data were produced by immunoSEQ multiplex PCR, yet TCRdb's version contains in-frame clones alone and is incomplete. The sample holds about 50,000 clones, roughly 92% seen once. Germline-derived CDR1 and CDR2 are SGHAT and FQNNGV. The CDR3 loop spans 15 amino acids. V dropped 0 bases and J dropped 1 base, with 7 bases sitting between them. A remark on this clone: What it binds is not known.

The chain links TRBV11-2 to TRBJ2-1; D is unresolved. Input material: CD8+ T cells sorted from blood. This clonotype was obtained from a human donor in good health. CDR3 nucleotides: TGTGCCAGCAGCTTAGAGGTCGTATCCTACAATGAGCAGTTCTTC. Translating it yields CASSLEVVSYNEQFF.